The 26 T cell receptor beta chains reported below all come from one sample, sequenced in a study of neurological immune-mediated disorders. TCRdb fed the 5' RACE reads into MiXCR, producing one record per CDR3 protein. The profile shows around 70,000 distinct CDR3 sequences, roughly 5.5% of them singletons. Material for sequencing was PBMCs. The receptors derive from a woman between 25 and 40 years old with multiple sclerosis.

This clonotype was seen many times. This chain connects TRBV10-3 to TRBJ1-4, with D possibly being TRBD1 (6 bases). The CDR3 extends over 14 amino acids. Trimming stripped 2 bases from V and 11 bases from J, with 15 bases between. CDR1 is ENHRY, CDR2 SYGVKD, per germline. The DNA for the CDR3 is TGTGCCATCAGTGAGACCCCGACAGGCAGCAAACTGTTTTTT. Translation gives CAISETPTGSKLFF.

This clonotype was counted ten times or more. For the CDR3, the DNA is TGTGCCAGCAGCTTAGGGGACAGGGACCAAGAGACCCAGTACTTC. Translating gives CASSLGDRDQETQYF. V is TRBV11-2 and J is TRBJ2-5; 9 positions match TRBD1. The germline gives CDR1 SGHAT, CDR2 FQNNGV. This CDR3 is built from 15 residues. V lost 1 base and J lost 0; bases outside the gene matches: 0.

This clonotype came up many times. The rearrangement joins TRBV20-1 to TRBJ1-6, with 7 nucleotides matching TRBD1. Losses at the gene ends were 6 bases for V and 6 bases for J; bases not matched to a gene: 5. From germline, CDR1 is DFQATT and CDR2 SNEGSKA (reference sequence). This CDR3 is 13 amino acids long. The CDR3 is CSAKDRTNSPLHF. In nucleotides, the CDR3 is TGCAGTGCCAAGGACAGGACTAATTCACCCCTCCACTTT.

This clonotype was seen at least ten times. The V and J genes are TRBV5-1 and TRBJ2-1, with a possible D match to TRBD1 (6 bases). The CDR3 is made up of 15 amino acids. CDR1 and CDR2 from the germline V gene are SGHRS and YFSETQ. Trimming took off 4 bases at V and 1 base at J, with 12 bases between the two ends. The chain's CDR3 is CASSLDQGSYNEQFF. CDR3 nucleotides: TGCGCCAGCAGCCTAGATCAGGGGTCCTACAATGAGCAGTTCTTC.

The sample holds many counts of this clonotype. The genes are TRBV10-2 and TRBJ2-7, with D tentatively TRBD1 or TRBD2 (5 bases each). This CDR3 region has 14 residues. Germline V gene lookup returns CDR1 WSHSY and CDR2 SAAADI. V lost 9 bases and J 3 bases, leaving 18 bases between the germline ends. This CDR3 reads CASLPKWGFYEQYF. In nucleotides, the CDR3 is TGCGCCAGTCTACCCAAGTGGGGGTTCTACGAGCAGTACTTC.

Many counts were recorded for this clonotype. This chain connects TRBV5-1 to TRBJ1-6; 9 nucleotides align to TRBD1. Germline V CDR1 and CDR2: SGHRS, YFSETQ. The CDR3 consists of 13 residues. V lost 7 bases to trimming and J lost 10 bases; unmatched junction nucleotides: 6. CDR3 nucleotides: TGCGCCAGCTCACGGGACAGGGACTCACCCCTCCACTTT. It encodes CASSRDRDSPLHF.

This clonotype has a handful of counts. The genes are TRBV12-3 or TRBV12-4 and TRBJ1-1; D is unclear. Trimming removed 6 bases at V and 10 bases at J, with 18 bases between. CDR3 size: 13 residues. As DNA, the CDR3 is TGTGCCAGCAGCTCCCGGACCCCGGTGCGAGCTTTCTTT. This sequence encodes CASSSRTPVRAFF.

This clonotype was picked up many times. The chain joins TRBV10-3 to TRBJ2-2; a possible D gene is TRBD2 (6 bases). Looked up from germline, CDR1 is ENHRY and CDR2 is SYGVKD. The CDR3 loop spans 13 amino acids. Deletions cut 6 bases from V and 7 bases from J, with 12 bases between. DNA for the CDR3: TGTGCCATCAGCCCGGCCGGGGGCGGGGAGCTGTTTTTT. Translated: CAISPAGGGELFF.

This clonotype was detected ten times or more. The V call is TRBV20-1, the J call TRBJ2-7; D unclear. V dropped 8 bases and J dropped 0 bases, with 8 bases sitting between them. The germline V gene has CDR1 DFQATT and CDR2 SNEGSKA (reference sequence). The CDR3 spans 11 residues. CDR3 sequence reads: CSPLDSYEQYF. The DNA for the CDR3 is TGCAGTCCCTTAGACTCCTACGAGCAGTACTTC.

This clonotype was detected ten times or more. The chain couples TRBV20-1 to TRBJ1-1, with D possibly TRBD1 on 6 matching bases. The germline V and J ends were trimmed by 5 bases and 6 bases, with 13 bases remaining between them. CDR1 and CDR2 from the germline V gene are DFQATT and SNEGSKA (reference sequence). The CDR3 runs to 12 residues. CDR3 nucleotide sequence: TGCAGTGCTTCGACAGGTGCCCCTGAAGCTTTCTTT. It specifies CSASTGAPEAFF.

This clonotype was counted at least ten times. The chain combines TRBV7-6 with TRBJ2-7; 12 nucleotides align to TRBD1. Germline assignment: CDR1 SGHVS and CDR2 FNYEAQ. The length of the CDR3 is 16 residues. Losses at the gene ends were 5 bases for V and 5 bases for J; bases not matched to a gene: 10. The CDR3 protein is CASSPGGDRGPDEQYF. The DNA of the CDR3 is TGTGCCAGCAGCCCGGGGGGGGACAGGGGGCCGGACGAGCAGTACTTC.

This clonotype was seen many times. CDR3: CASSGGLADTQYF. CDR3 in DNA: TGTGCCAGCAGCGGAGGACTAGCGGATACGCAGTATTTT. This rearrangement joins TRBV7-6 to TRBJ2-3; 9 nucleotides agree with TRBD2. This CDR3 is 13 amino acids long. Germline CDR1 is SGHVS and CDR2 is FNYEAQ. The J segment lost 6 bases and the V segment lost 5 bases, leaving 3 bases of the junction unmatched.

This clonotype has ten or more counts. This chain joins TRBV29-1 and TRBJ2-1; 12 nucleotides match TRBD2. CDR3 length equals 15 residues. Trimming took 6 bases from V and 5 from J; bases not matched to a gene: 8. Per germline, CDR1 SQVTM and CDR2 ANQGSEA. For the CDR3, the DNA is TGCAGCGTGGGGAATCGACTAGCGGGGGACAATGAGCAGTTCTTC. Its protein product is CSVGNRLAGDNEQFF.

In this sample, this clonotype turned up many times. The chain uses TRBV27 and TRBJ1-2; 8 nucleotides match TRBD1. CDR3 size: 16 residues. The germline V gene encodes CDR1 MNHEY and CDR2 SMNVEV (reference sequence). With V trimmed by 2 bases and J by 0 bases, 5 bases remained unmatched. In DNA, the CDR3 is TGTGCCAGCAGTTTACGCAGGGGGCTAGCTAACTATGGCTACACCTTC. Translated: CASSLRRGLANYGYTF.

This clonotype was counted ten times or more. V is TRBV7-9 and J is TRBJ1-1; D perhaps matches TRBD1 (6 bases). CDR1 SEHNR and CDR2 FQNEAQ come from the germline V gene (reference sequence). Trimming stripped 3 bases from V and 4 bases from J, with 9 bases between. CDR3 length: 13 amino acids. The CDR3 coding sequence is TGTGCCAGCAGCTTGGAGGGGGGCACTGAAGCTTTCTTT. Its translation: CASSLEGGTEAFF.

Ten or more counts support this clonotype. The chain uses TRBV20-1 and TRBJ2-3, with 7 bases aligning to TRBD2. Per germline, CDR1 DFQATT and CDR2 SNEGSKA (reference sequence). The CDR3 runs 14 residues. After removal of 3 bases from V and 3 bases from J, the junction contained 6 bases not matched to a gene. The CDR3 is CSASRDYVTDTQYF. As DNA, the CDR3 is TGCAGTGCTAGCCGGGACTACGTTACAGATACGCAGTATTTT.

This clonotype occurred many times. The CDR3 nucleotides are TGCGCCAGCAGCTTACAAACAGGGCGGAGGTACAATGAGCAGTTCTTC. Translation gives CASSLQTGRRYNEQFF. This rearrangement joins TRBV5-1 to TRBJ2-1; tentative D call: TRBD1 (6 bases). Germline V gene lookup returns CDR1 SGHRS and CDR2 YFSETQ. V shed 2 bases and J shed 4 bases, with 16 bases lying between them. The CDR3 has 16 residues.

This clonotype was seen at least ten times. The chain recombines TRBV4-1 with TRBJ1-2; D is unclear. The germline V gene encodes CDR1 MGHRA and CDR2 YSYEKL. The V end lost 0 bases, the J end lost 7 bases, and 18 bases lay between the germline ends. CDR3 length: 16 residues. The CDR3 DNA follows: TGCGCCAGCAGCCAAGAGCCCAAAAGCGAGTGGGGTGGCTACACCTTC. Translating gives CASSQEPKSEWGGYTF.

There are many counts of this clonotype. The chain has TRBV12-3 or TRBV12-4 and TRBJ1-1; unclear D gene. V was cut by 3 bases and J by 1 base, with 15 bases left in between. This CDR3 has 16 residues. The CDR3 spells CASSFSGRIRNTEAFF. CDR3 sequence (DNA): TGTGCCAGCAGTTTCTCAGGTCGGATAAGGAACACTGAAGCTTTCTTT.

This clonotype appeared many times. One junction end does not reproduce the germline sequence, and a read error may be involved. The chain links TRBV20-1 to TRBJ1-5; D is unresolved. CDR1 and CDR2 from the germline V gene are DFQATT and SNEGSKA (reference sequence). The CDR3 length is 12 residues. In nucleotides, the CDR3 is TGCAGTGCGAAATATAGCAATCAGCCCCAGAATTTT. Encoded protein: CSAKYSNQPQNF.

The V gene is TRBV5-5, the J gene TRBJ2-1, with D perhaps matching TRBD1 (5 bases). This CDR3 is 17 amino acids long. Germline values: CDR1 SGHKS, CDR2 YYEKEE (reference sequence). Trimming cost V 1 base and J 1 base, with 15 bases left between them. Here the CDR3 reads CASSLMGLSASYNEQFF. DNA of the CDR3: TGTGCCAGCAGCTTGATGGGGCTCTCGGCGTCCTACAATGAGCAGTTCTTC. The full variable domain, completed using reference TRBV5-5 and TRBJ2-1, is DAGVTQSPTHLIKTRGQQVTLRCSPISGHKSVSWYQQVLGQGPQFIFQYYEKEERGRGNFPDRFSARQFPNYSSELNVNALLLGDSALYLCASSLMGLSASYNEQFFGPGTRLTVL.

This clonotype was found many times. The chain uses TRBV29-1 and TRBJ1-2, with 7 positions matching TRBD1. Germline CDR1 reads SQVTM; CDR2 reads ANQGSEA. Trimming cost V 5 bases and J 9 bases; bases outside gene matches: 15. There are 14 residues in the CDR3. The CDR3, as DNA: TGCAGCGTTCACCGGGACAGAGGCCCTCATAGCTACACCTTC. Residues: CSVHRDRGPHSYTF. Together with reference TRBV29-1 and TRBJ1-2, the CDR3 gives the full variable domain: SAVISQKPSRDICQRGTSLTIQCQVDSQVTMMFWYRQQPGQSLTLIATANQGSEATYESGFVIDKFPISRPNLTFSTLTVSNMSPEDSSIYLCSVHRDRGPHSYTFGSGTRLTVV.

In this sample, this clonotype turned up many times. The V and J genes are TRBV7-2 and TRBJ1-3; D remains unclear. Germline CDR1 is SGHTA and CDR2 is FQGNSA. The CDR3 is 14 residues long. Trimming pared 5 bases from V and 0 bases from J, leaving 8 bases between. The CDR3 DNA follows: TGTGCCAGCAGCCGGGCCCTCTCTGGAAACACCATATATTTT. It is translated as CASSRALSGNTIYF. Looking up the rest from reference TRBV7-2 and TRBJ1-3 gives the full variable domain: GAGVSQSPSNKVTEKGKDVELRCDPISGHTALYWYRQSLGQGLEFLIYFQGNSAPDKSGLPSDRFSAERTGGSVSTLTIQRTQQEDSAVYLCASSRALSGNTIYFGEGSWLTVV.

This clonotype has ten or more counts. The genes are TRBV14 and TRBJ1-3; D not resolved. Germline V gene sequence: CDR1 SGHDN, CDR2 FVKESK. This CDR3 is 15 amino acids long. V was clipped by 0 bases and J by 5 bases, with 11 bases between them. CDR3 sequence reads: CASSQEGKARNTIYF. In nucleotides, the CDR3 is TGTGCCAGCAGCCAAGAGGGCAAGGCCCGAAACACCATATATTTT.

This clonotype was detected ten times or more. A much larger clone lies one base from this, so it may be a read error. The V call is TRBV13, the J call TRBJ2-5, with TRBD2 matching over 8 bases. Germline assignment: CDR1 PRHDT and CDR2 FYEKMQ (reference sequence). J was trimmed by 3 bases and V by 7 bases; bases with no gene match: 4. CDR3 length: 13 amino acids. The CDR3 region has the DNA TGTGCCAGCACCAATAGCGGGGAAGAGACCCAGTACTTC. It encodes CASTNSGEETQYF.

The V and J genes are TRBV5-1 and TRBJ1-2; unclear D gene. Per germline, CDR1 SGHRS and CDR2 YFSETQ. The V gene lost 5 bases and the J gene lost 5 bases, with 7 bases spanning the gap. CDR3 length: 11 amino acids. CDR3 protein: CASSSSYGYTF. In nucleotides, the CDR3 is TGCGCCAGCAGTAGCTCTTATGGCTACACCTTC.